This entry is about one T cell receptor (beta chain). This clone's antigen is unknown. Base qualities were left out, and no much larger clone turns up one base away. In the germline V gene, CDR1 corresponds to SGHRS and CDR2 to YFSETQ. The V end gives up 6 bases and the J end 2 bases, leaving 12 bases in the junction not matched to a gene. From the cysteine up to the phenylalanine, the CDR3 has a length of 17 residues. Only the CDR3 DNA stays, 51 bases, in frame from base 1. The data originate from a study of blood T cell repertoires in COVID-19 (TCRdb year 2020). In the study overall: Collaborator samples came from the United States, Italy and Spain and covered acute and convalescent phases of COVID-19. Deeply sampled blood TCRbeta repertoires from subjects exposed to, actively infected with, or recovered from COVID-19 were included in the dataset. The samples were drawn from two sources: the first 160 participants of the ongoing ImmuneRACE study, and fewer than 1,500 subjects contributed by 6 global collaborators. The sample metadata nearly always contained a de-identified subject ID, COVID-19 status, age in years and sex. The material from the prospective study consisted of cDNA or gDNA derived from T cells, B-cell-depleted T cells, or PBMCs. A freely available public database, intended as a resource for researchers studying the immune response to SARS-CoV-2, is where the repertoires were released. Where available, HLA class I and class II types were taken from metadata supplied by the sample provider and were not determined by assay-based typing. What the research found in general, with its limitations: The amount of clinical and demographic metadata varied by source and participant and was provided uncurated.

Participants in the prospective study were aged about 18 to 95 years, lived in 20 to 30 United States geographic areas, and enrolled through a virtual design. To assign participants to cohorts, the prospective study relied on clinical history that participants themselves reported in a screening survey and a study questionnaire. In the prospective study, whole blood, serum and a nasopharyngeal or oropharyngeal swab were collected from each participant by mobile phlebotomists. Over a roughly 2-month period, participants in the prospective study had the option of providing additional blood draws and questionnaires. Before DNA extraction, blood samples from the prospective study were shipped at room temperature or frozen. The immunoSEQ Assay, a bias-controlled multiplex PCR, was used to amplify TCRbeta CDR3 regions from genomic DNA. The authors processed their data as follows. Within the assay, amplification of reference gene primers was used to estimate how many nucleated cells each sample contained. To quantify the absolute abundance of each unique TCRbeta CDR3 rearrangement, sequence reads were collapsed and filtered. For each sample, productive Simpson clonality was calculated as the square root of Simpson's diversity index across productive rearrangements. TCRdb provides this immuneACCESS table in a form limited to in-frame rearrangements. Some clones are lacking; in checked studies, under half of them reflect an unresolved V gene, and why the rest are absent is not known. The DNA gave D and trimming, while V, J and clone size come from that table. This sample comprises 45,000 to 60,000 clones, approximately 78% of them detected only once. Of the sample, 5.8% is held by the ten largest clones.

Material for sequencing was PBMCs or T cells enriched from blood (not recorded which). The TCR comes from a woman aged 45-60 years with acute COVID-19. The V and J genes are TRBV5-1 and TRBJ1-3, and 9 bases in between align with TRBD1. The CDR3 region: CASMGVPGQGTGNTIYF. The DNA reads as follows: TGCGCCAGCATGGGGGTTCCGGGACAGGGCACTGGAAACACCATATATTTT.